The rows below give T cell receptor beta chains drawn from one sample of a study of CD8+ T cells in alopecia areata. Generated by immunoSEQ multiplex PCR, the TCRdb table keeps only in-frame clones and is missing some. Of 140,000 to 150,000 clones in the sample, 47% were seen once. Sequencing input: CD4+ T cells sorted from blood. Receptors originate from a human donor with alopecia areata. Each CDR3 is given with its conserved first and last residue. The D gene is left open where the match is weak. Size values are once, few and many counts, or a class for expanded clones, and some rows have none.

v_call: TRBV5-1; d_call: TRBD2; j_call: TRBJ2-7; clone_size: .; cdr3_aa: CASSSGLAGGPHHEQYF; cdr3_nt: TGCGCCAGCAGCTCCGGACTAGCGGGAGGGCCCCATCACGAGCAGTACTTC
v_call: TRBV27; d_call: .; j_call: TRBJ2-3; clone_size: .; cdr3_aa: CASSLLEPTDTQYF; cdr3_nt: TGTGCCAGCAGTTTACTGGAACCGACAGATACGCAGTATTTT
v_call: TRBV2; d_call: .; j_call: TRBJ2-3; clone_size: .; cdr3_aa: CASSEVSGFGTDTQYF; cdr3_nt: TGTGCCAGCAGTGAAGTTTCGGGGTTCGGCACAGATACGCAGTATTTT
v_call: TRBV30; d_call: TRBD1; j_call: TRBJ1-4; clone_size: .; cdr3_aa: CAWSPGQGNEKLFF; cdr3_nt: TGTGCCTGGAGTCCCGGACAGGGGAATGAAAAACTGTTTTTT
v_call: TRBV5-1; d_call: .; j_call: TRBJ2-1; clone_size: .; cdr3_aa: CASSLEKSSLNEQFF; cdr3_nt: TGCGCCAGCAGCTTGGAAAAGTCCAGCTTGAATGAGCAGTTCTTC
v_call: TRBV6-5; d_call: .; j_call: TRBJ1-1; clone_size: .; cdr3_aa: CASSDLGLVTEAFF; cdr3_nt: TGTGCCAGCAGTGACCTCGGGTTGGTCACTGAAGCTTTCTTT
v_call: TRBV18; d_call: .; j_call: TRBJ1-2; clone_size: once; cdr3_aa: CASSRQEENSYGYTF; cdr3_nt: TGTGCCAGCTCTCGGCAGGAGGAGAACAGCTATGGCTACACCTTC
v_call: TRBV29-1; d_call: .; j_call: TRBJ2-3; clone_size: .; cdr3_aa: CSADILRGQAQYF; cdr3_nt: TGCAGCGCCGATATCTTGAGAGGGCAAGCGCAGTATTTT
v_call: TRBV14; d_call: .; j_call: TRBJ2-1; clone_size: .; cdr3_aa: CASTGVRSYNEQFF; cdr3_nt: TGTGCCAGCACCGGGGTTCGCTCCTACAATGAGCAGTTCTTC
v_call: TRBV19; d_call: .; j_call: TRBJ1-2; clone_size: .; cdr3_aa: CASSIDPHVYGYTF; cdr3_nt: TGTGCCAGTAGTATCGACCCTCACGTCTATGGCTACACCTTC
v_call: TRBV29-1; d_call: .; j_call: TRBJ2-1; clone_size: .; cdr3_aa: CSVDMVDSPYNEQFF; cdr3_nt: TGCAGCGTTGACATGGTTGACTCACCCTACAATGAGCAGTTCTTC
v_call: TRBV4-1; d_call: .; j_call: TRBJ2-5; clone_size: few; cdr3_aa: CASSQEAWGETQYF; cdr3_nt: TGCGCCAGCAGCCAAGAAGCATGGGGAGAGACCCAGTACTTC
v_call: TRBV30; d_call: .; j_call: TRBJ2-1; clone_size: .; cdr3_aa: CAWSVLRGRGPIEQFF; cdr3_nt: TGTGCCTGGAGTGTACTAAGGGGGAGAGGGCCCATTGAGCAGTTCTTC
v_call: TRBV28; d_call: TRBD1; j_call: TRBJ2-6; clone_size: .; cdr3_aa: CASSLRTGLPGANVLTF; cdr3_nt: TGTGCCAGCAGTTTACGGACAGGCCTTCCTGGGGCCAACGTCCTGACTTTC
v_call: TRBV9; d_call: .; j_call: TRBJ2-1; clone_size: few; cdr3_aa: CASSVVGEFSYNEQFF; cdr3_nt: TGTGCCAGCAGCGTAGTCGGGGAGTTCTCCTACAATGAGCAGTTCTTC
v_call: TRBV5-4; d_call: .; j_call: TRBJ2-7; clone_size: .; cdr3_aa: CASSEGTVSFEQYF; cdr3_nt: TGTGCCAGCAGCGAAGGGACGGTCAGTTTCGAGCAGTACTTC
v_call: TRBV30; d_call: .; j_call: TRBJ2-1; clone_size: .; cdr3_aa: CAWSVLGEQFF; cdr3_nt: TGTGCCTGGAGTGTACTCGGTGAGCAGTTCTTC
v_call: TRBV5-1; d_call: .; j_call: TRBJ2-3; clone_size: once; cdr3_aa: CASSLSSDTQYF; cdr3_nt: TGCGCCAGCAGCTTGTCCTCAGATACGCAGTATTTT
v_call: TRBV29-1; d_call: .; j_call: TRBJ2-7; clone_size: few; cdr3_aa: CSVHGSVSEQYF; cdr3_nt: TGCAGCGTCCACGGATCGGTCTCCGAGCAGTACTTC
v_call: TRBV7-9; d_call: .; j_call: TRBJ2-7; clone_size: .; cdr3_aa: CASSLPRHEQYF; cdr3_nt: TGTGCCAGCAGCTTACCGAGGCACGAGCAGTACTTC
v_call: TRBV20-1; d_call: .; j_call: TRBJ2-7; clone_size: .; cdr3_aa: CSAMANEQYF; cdr3_nt: TGCAGTGCCATGGCCAACGAGCAGTACTTC
v_call: TRBV29-1; d_call: TRBD2; j_call: TRBJ2-5; clone_size: .; cdr3_aa: CSVTGTRGSETQYF; cdr3_nt: TGCAGCGTGACCGGGACTAGAGGATCTGAGACCCAGTACTTC
v_call: TRBV29-1; d_call: .; j_call: TRBJ2-5; clone_size: once; cdr3_aa: CSVVPGSETQYF; cdr3_nt: TGCAGCGTTGTCCCCGGGAGTGAGACCCAGTACTTC
v_call: TRBV6-5; d_call: TRBD1; j_call: TRBJ1-2; clone_size: .; cdr3_aa: CASSTTGNYGYTF; cdr3_nt: TGTGCCAGCAGTACGACAGGGAACTATGGCTACACCTTC
v_call: TRBV9; d_call: TRBD2; j_call: TRBJ2-3; clone_size: .; cdr3_aa: CASAVGLAGVSGADTQYF; cdr3_nt: TGTGCCAGCGCCGTGGGGCTAGCGGGAGTTTCGGGCGCAGATACGCAGTATTTT
v_call: TRBV6-5; d_call: TRBD1; j_call: TRBJ2-1; clone_size: few; cdr3_aa: CASSYSGQANNEQFF; cdr3_nt: TGTGCCAGCAGTTACTCGGGACAGGCTAACAATGAGCAGTTCTTC
v_call: TRBV30; d_call: .; j_call: TRBJ2-3; clone_size: .; cdr3_aa: CAWSVLKGLTQYF; cdr3_nt: TGTGCCTGGAGTGTACTGAAGGGCCTTACGCAGTATTTT
v_call: TRBV7-9; d_call: TRBD2; j_call: TRBJ2-1; clone_size: .; cdr3_aa: CASSFLQTSTGNEQFF; cdr3_nt: TGTGCCAGCAGCTTCCTCCAGACTAGCACGGGCAATGAGCAGTTCTTC
v_call: TRBV29-1; d_call: TRBD2; j_call: TRBJ2-5; clone_size: .; cdr3_aa: CSAREGGQETQYF; cdr3_nt: TGCAGCGCCCGGGAGGGCGGGCAAGAGACCCAGTACTTC
v_call: TRBV5-1; d_call: .; j_call: TRBJ1-2; clone_size: .; cdr3_aa: CASSPSWADGYTF; cdr3_nt: TGCGCCAGCAGCCCGTCTTGGGCGGATGGCTACACCTTC
v_call: TRBV27; d_call: TRBD2; j_call: TRBJ2-3; clone_size: few; cdr3_aa: CASSFVGLGYSDTQYF; cdr3_nt: TGTGCCAGCAGTTTCGTTGGACTAGGATATTCAGATACGCAGTATTTT
v_call: TRBV9; d_call: .; j_call: TRBJ2-1; clone_size: once; cdr3_aa: CASSVGPSYNEQFF; cdr3_nt: TGTGCCAGCAGCGTAGGTCCCAGCTACAATGAGCAGTTCTTC
v_call: TRBV11-3; d_call: TRBD1; j_call: TRBJ1-2; clone_size: once; cdr3_aa: CASRGQMGYGYTF; cdr3_nt: TGTGCCAGCAGGGGACAGATGGGCTATGGCTACACCTTC